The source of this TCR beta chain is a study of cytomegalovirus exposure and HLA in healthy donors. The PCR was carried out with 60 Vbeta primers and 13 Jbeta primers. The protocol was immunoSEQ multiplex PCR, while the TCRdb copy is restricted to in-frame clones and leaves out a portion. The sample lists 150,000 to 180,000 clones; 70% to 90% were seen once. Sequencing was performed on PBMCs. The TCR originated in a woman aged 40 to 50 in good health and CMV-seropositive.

The CDR3 DNA sequence: TGTGCCAGCAGCTTATTCCAGGGGGTACGCAATGAGCAGTTCTTC. Protein: CASSLFQGVRNEQFF. The chain joins TRBV11-2 to TRBJ2-1, with 7 nucleotides matching TRBD1. V lost 2 bases to trimming and J lost 6 bases; unmatched junction nucleotides: 7. The CDR3 runs 15 residues. Per germline, CDR1 SGHAT and CDR2 FQNNGV.